Included here is one TCR beta chain sequence, with context. Its recognized antigen is unknown. Per-nucleotide qualities are absent, and no much larger clonotype sits a single base away. For TCRbeta CDR3 sequencing, genomic DNA was extracted from sorted cells using the QIAGEN DNeasy Blood and Tissue Kit. High-throughput TCRbeta CDR3 sequencing, including PCR amplification with bias correction and internal controls, was performed commercially through immunoSEQ. In the original analysis: Unique productive TCRbeta sequences were defined by CDR3 nucleotide sequence where primers matched, otherwise by CDR3 amino acid sequence with Vbeta and Jbeta genes. Sorting error was corrected by removing sequences shared between sorted populations at a frequency ratio of 2:1 or less, and the remaining shared sequences were assigned to the higher population. A sequence counted as donor-reactive if, in CFSE-low cells, the sequence had a frequency of at least 0.01% and was expanded at least 5-fold compared with unstimulated cells. Repertoire divergence was quantified by Jensen-Shannon divergence using the top 100 TCRbeta sequences ranked by frequency. For samples with multiple sequencing runs, sorting error was corrected in each run separately before the runs were combined. TCRdb re-hosts the immuneACCESS table, in-frame sequences only. Its copies lack some clones; in the studies checked, an unresolved V gene accounts for under half of them, and the cause for the rest is not known. The D gene and trimming were derived from the DNA, and the V and J assignments and clone size from that table. The table for this sample lists tens of thousands of clones; roughly 93% of them were counted only once. Together, the top ten hold 1.6% of the sample.

From the cysteine through the phenylalanine, the CDR3 covers 15 amino acids. The retained sequence is limited to the CDR3, 45 bases, with the frame set at the first base. Ends trimmed: V by 2 bases, J by 1 base; bases unmatched to a gene: 3. The germline V gene encodes CDR1 SSHAT and CDR2 FNYEAQ (reference sequence). The transplants used related donors with nonmyeloablative bone marrow transplantation, and mixed chimerism in the human trials was transient. Unstimulated Tregs (CD4+CD25+CD127-), CD4+ non-Tregs (CD4+CD25-), CD4 and CD8 cells were FACS-sorted from thawed PBMCs. Several combined kidney and bone marrow transplant recipients from the ITN036ST trial were included as patients, and samples were available only from these trial subjects. Healthy control blood was processed by Ficoll density gradient to PBMCs and cryopreserved; patient PBMCs were collected before and after transplant. This sample was taken from a study of Tregs in tolerant kidney transplant recipients (dated by TCRdb to the late 2010s). Notes on the research overall: The study used TCRbeta sequencing to identify donor-specific regulatory T cells before combined kidney and bone marrow transplantation, then tracked those cells after transplant.

Beyond this particular receptor, the publication reports: Expanding Tregs with activated donor B cells appeared to identify the most biologically relevant and donor-specific TCRbeta repertoire. Biological reproducibility was not directly assessed, although technical replication error appeared to be minimal. Because only a small number of patients were included, the study had limitations, and the results will need to be validated in larger populations as well as under other immunosuppression protocols. Donor-specific Treg expansion exceeded global Treg expansion in tolerant patients, suggesting antigen-driven rather than nonspecific expansion. Because the PCR primers were changed over time for some patients, nucleotide-level comparison could not be performed across the samples from those patients.

This specimen was CD4+ T cells from blood (PBMCs), taken 12 months after the transplant. This clonotype was sampled from a human patient who received a combined kidney and bone marrow transplant. Following transplantation, part of the T cell population may be supplied by the graft donor rather than the patient. This chain joins TRBV7-7 to TRBJ1-1; 8 central nucleotides agree with TRBD1. The DNA sequence is given as TGTGCCAGCAGCTTACTCGGGACAGGGAACACTGAAGCTTTCTTT. It is translated as CASSLLGTGNTEAFF.